This T cell receptor (beta chain) originates from a study of T cells in Graves' hyperthyroidism and ophthalmopathy (dated by TCRdb to between 2019 and 2020). General notes on the study: Peripheral blood samples were taken at initial diagnosis, before any treatment was given. TCR V-J signatures able to tell the groups apart were searched for in a discovery cohort of 90 to 100 patients, of whom 43 had Graves' ophthalmopathy and 57 had stable Graves' hyperthyroidism. Prospective prediction of ophthalmopathy was tested in an independent validation cohort consisting of 18 hyperthyroidism patients and approximately 16 patients who later progressed to ophthalmopathy. The roughly 100 discovery patients were randomly divided into training and test sets at a 7:3 ratio. In addition, the study compared T-cell repertoires in thyroid tissue and in blood from roughly six Graves' hyperthyroidism patients. Following sampling, methimazole starting at 30 mg daily was given to hyperthyroidism patients, and high-dose intravenous methylprednisolone was given to ophthalmopathy patients. The paper describes TCR Vbeta CDR3 sequencing of 135 peripheral blood samples, made up of roughly 40 ophthalmopathy patients, some 76 hyperthyroidism patients and around 17 progressor patients.

What the study reported, not specific to this receptor: No statistical method was used to fix the sample size in advance, and group allocation was not hidden from the investigators. A model built on a 13 V-J signature distinguished ophthalmopathy from stable hyperthyroidism, reaching over 85% sensitivity and around 81% specificity in cross-validation and 80%/75% in testing. Blood samples also contained most of the expanded thyroid clonotypes (frequency above 0.001), which suggests that blood repertoires may reflect thyroid immune responses. In validation, the model predicted progression to ophthalmopathy a median of roughly 6.2 months before onset, with roughly 70% sensitivity and about 75% specificity.

Notes on this clonotype: It lacks a known antigen. No much larger clone is present one base from it, and per-base qualities are unavailable.

Stable Graves' hyperthyroidism was defined as no progression to ophthalmopathy during 18 months of follow-up. Hyperthyroidism patients were newly diagnosed, had a disease duration of under 2 months, and were aged 18 to 65 years. Exclusion was applied to patients with uncontrolled infections, other autoimmune diseases, pregnancy or lactation. Diagnoses relied on clinical symptoms, serum thyroxine and TRAb, thyroid ultrasound and orbital computed tomography. PBMCs were separated from 7.5 to 10 ml of fresh peripheral blood using Ficoll-Paque density gradient centrifugation. Total RNA was extracted using Trizol reagent, and RNA quality was assessed on an Agilent 2100 Bioanalyzer. Amplification of TCR beta CDR3 regions was carried out from RNA transcripts. The TCR CDR3 was subjected to a first round of RT-PCR using the HTBI primer set and the Qiagen OneStep RT-PCR kit. Libraries were constructed in a second round of multiplex PCR, after which size selection and purification were performed. Libraries were sequenced paired-end with 100 bp reads on an Illumina HiSeq2000. On the authors' methods: SOAPnuke was used to process the raw data, with reads discarded if the reads contained adapters or uncalled bases, had a mean Phred below 15, or lacked an exact constant-primer or identifier match. COPE v1.2.5 was used to merge the high-quality paired reads, and each unique nucleotide sequence was defined as a clonotype. MiTCR v1.1 was used to align the clonotypes against IMGT TRBV, TRBD and TRBJ reference segments. The analysis included only V-J combinations with a frequency above 0.0001, which together covered roughly 99% of the repertoires. The TCS score was defined as the ratio of F50 (clonal expansion) to E x V (chaos), calculated using BLOSUM62-based TCRdist between CDR3 peptides within each V-J. Welch's t-statistics and random forest reduced 500 to 550 V-J features to roughly 13, which were used in a naive Bayes classifier (R e1071). TCRdb redid the processing of the public reads, applying fastp at Q25 and MiXCR, and retained in-frame beta chains. One record per CDR3 amino acid sequence lists the most common genes and DNA. TCRdb's processing, not the study's, gives the V and J calls here. The sample yields roughly 420,000 distinct CDR3 sequences; approximately 14% were counted once. Around 14% of the sample is in the top ten clones.

V loses 0 bases of germline sequence and J loses 4 bases, and the interval between the two ends is 14 bases. For CDR1 and CDR2, the germline V gene lists SGDLS and YYNGEE. Including cysteine and phenylalanine, the CDR3 has 16 amino acids. The DNA shown is the 48-base CDR3, in frame from base 1. Sequences were obtained from blood. Rearrangement joined TRBV9 to TRBJ2-1; the D segment may tentatively be TRBD1 or TRBD2, each giving 6 matched bases. This clonotype was sampled from a woman aged 18 to 35 with Graves' hyperthyroidism. The CDR3 reads as follows: CASSVGPGGPYNEQFF. In nucleotide form, the sequence is TGTGCCAGCAGCGTAGGCCCTGGGGGGCCTTACAATGAGCAGTTCTTC.